This T cell receptor beta chain was obtained from a study of circulating CD8 cells and anti-PD-1 response in melanoma. Points from the study as a whole: At M1, fewer than 7% of TRB clonotypes appeared in multiple subsets. No tumor material was available, so peptide assays assessed reactivity.

The germline V gene has CDR1 MNHEY and CDR2 SVGAGI. The ends were cut back, 4 bases at V and 3 bases at J, with 15 bases in the middle. CDR3 length: 16 residues. Relative to its sample, this clonotype is medium-sized. No antigen is known for it. TCR libraries were prepared from roughly 14 ng of total RNA with the QIAseq Immune Repertoire TCR panel. TCRdb ran MiXCR on the reads and lists one entry per CDR3 protein. The sample yields roughly 650 distinct CDR3 sequences, 9.3% seen once. From live CD3+CD8+TCRalphabeta+ cells, four PD-1 and/or TIGIT subsets were sorted. This TCR was sampled from a human donor with melanoma. The specimen comprised CD8+ T cells from PBMCs, sampled at baseline or after one month of anti-PD-1 therapy (not recorded which). This rearrangement joins TRBV6-5 to TRBJ2-2, with a tentative D call TRBD2 (7 bases). The CDR3 reads CASSSPGGLDTGELFF. The CDR3 DNA follows: TGTGCCAGCAGTTCCCCCGGGGGGCTGGACACCGGGGAGCTGTTTTTT.